This TCR beta chain was documented in a study of long-term antiretroviral therapy in people with HIV (dated by TCRdb to 2022 to 2024). Study-level background: Collection of the earliest samples took place about a decade ahead of the 2015 WHO recommendation for immediate ART, at a time when ART was typically delayed until CD4 counts fell. No cross-contamination during QIAcube processing was seen in test extractions of a monoclonal T-cell line run alongside 33 polyclonal samples. About 35% of the 30 participants with HIV were female. From 30 to 35 adults with confirmed HIV infection, the cohort provided over 150 cryopreserved PBMC samples, gathered serially across a mean of about six years (range 1-12). This retrospective serial study examined whether starting ART and sustained HIV suppression were associated with changes in the composition and diversity of the TRB repertoire in peripheral blood. General study outcomes and caveats: Because pre-ART samples had limited cell numbers, profiling was done on unsorted PBMC rather than on sorted CD4+ and CD8+ T cells. Limited PBMC availability meant only the TCR beta chain was sequenced, without alpha chain pairing. HIV repertoires had narrower CDR3 length ranges than controls, and the network structure suggested an antigen-experienced repertoire that shifted only slightly toward naive after ART. The samples were dated from about 2004 to 2018, and the ART regimens that were used may be less effective than current ART regimens. Starting ART was linked to a significant rise in TRB diversity, yet even with long-term ART the diversity remained significantly lower than in transplant donor controls. Inferences about post-ART repertoire changes are limited because no data were available on ART adherence, viral resistance or therapy changes. Expanded TRB clones identified before ART initiation dominated the repertoire at all time points, although this dominance fluctuated and declined in many PLHIV after ART.

The immunoSEQ hsTCRB v3.0 assay was used at survey level resolution to sequence the TRB variable region. The target sequencing depth for TRB was about 40,000-55,000 T-cell genomes per sample. An Illumina MiSeq with a v3 150-cycle kit was used to sequence the pooled TRB libraries. The original methods were these. Repertoire analysis was performed in R inside a reproducible Nextflow workflow that covered QC, data transformation and analysis. LymphoSeq2, an R package for exploring AIRR-Seq data, was used to implement the custom analyses. Four samples yielding fewer than 5000 total TRB sequences were excluded, leaving 150 to 200 analyzed HIV repertoires. Among the 180 to 200 HIV repertoires that were kept, roughly 58 were collected before ART initiation and more than 120 were collected after ART initiation. Repertoires were downsampled to 5000 TRB nucleotide sequences, with summary statistics averaged over 100 downsampling iterations. Only TRB sequences with CDR3 regions of at least seven amino acids were retained for analysis. Two measures captured diversity: a Shannon entropy-derived clonality score and the Gini coefficient. Repertoire networks linked the top 5000 CDR3 amino acid sequences whenever two sequences differed by an edit distance of one. Antigen specificity groups and MHC restriction were predicted for TRB CDR3 amino acid sequences with GLIPH2. Known CMV, EBV, HIV or tissue antigen associations were flagged by matching CDR3 amino acid sequences against VDJdb and McPAS-TCR. Pre-ART, post-ART and control groups were compared with Wilcoxon signed-rank tests and Holm-Bonferroni correction. In its TCRdb copy, this immuneACCESS table keeps in-frame sequences only and misses some clones. Where compared with another copy, unresolved V genes explain less than half of these, and the others have no known cause. The V and J calls and the clone size are those of that table, but D and trimming were determined from the DNA. The sample includes about 33,000 clones, with about 74% observed a single time. Jointly, the top ten make up just over 7% of the sample.

To be included, a participant needed at least one PBMC sample from before ART initiation plus at least two post-ART samples. All participants with HIV were treated in the United States of America. Before DNA extraction, cryopreserved samples of about 0.95-10 million PBMC were thawed and then washed. At the time of the earliest PBMC sample, participants with HIV were aged between roughly 23 and 60 years. Each participant contributed PBMC samples from 1-4 timepoints before ART initiation and 2-8 timepoints after ART initiation, with a median of 7 samples. For every participant, serial HIV viral load, CD4+ T-cell count, ART history and demographic data were obtained. Genomic DNA was extracted from unsorted PBMC with a Qiagen kit on a QIAcube, processed in batches of 12 samples. On this clone: Its binding antigen is unknown. No much larger clone exists at a distance of one base, and base qualities are not known.

The CDR3 measures 17 amino acids from cysteine to phenylalanine. Only the CDR3 region is kept as DNA, spanning 51 bases read in frame from base 1. CDR1 and CDR2, per the germline V gene (reference sequence), are MNHEY and SMNVEV. Relative to germline, V is 3 bases shorter and J is 0 bases shorter, with 16 bases between their ends. The V and J genes are TRBV27 and TRBJ2-3; 6 matching bases give a weak D call of TRBD2. The source was unsorted PBMCs, collected 2 years after starting antiretroviral therapy. This TCR was recovered from a woman aged 50 to 65 with HIV. This receptor carries the CDR3 CASSFLALGTSTDTQYF. The DNA sequence is as follows: TGTGCCAGCAGTTTCCTTGCCTTGGGGACTAGCACAGATACGCAGTATTTT.